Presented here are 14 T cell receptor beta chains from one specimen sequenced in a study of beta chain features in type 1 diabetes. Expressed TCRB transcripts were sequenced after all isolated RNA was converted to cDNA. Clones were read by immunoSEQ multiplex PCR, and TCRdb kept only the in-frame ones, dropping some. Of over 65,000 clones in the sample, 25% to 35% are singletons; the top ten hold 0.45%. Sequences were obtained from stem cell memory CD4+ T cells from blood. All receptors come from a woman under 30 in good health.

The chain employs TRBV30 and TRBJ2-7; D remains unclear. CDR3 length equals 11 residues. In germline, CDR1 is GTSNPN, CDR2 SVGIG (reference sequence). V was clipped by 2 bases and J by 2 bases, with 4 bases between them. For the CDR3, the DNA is TGTGCCTGGAGTCTAGCCTACGAGCAGTACTTC. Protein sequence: CAWSLAYEQYF.

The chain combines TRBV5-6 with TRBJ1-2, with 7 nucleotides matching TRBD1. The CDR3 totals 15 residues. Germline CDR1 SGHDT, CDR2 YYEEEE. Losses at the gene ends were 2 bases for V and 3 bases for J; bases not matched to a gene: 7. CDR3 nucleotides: TGTGCCAGCAGCTTCCAGGGGGAGCATGACTATGGCTACACCTTC. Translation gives CASSFQGEHDYGYTF.

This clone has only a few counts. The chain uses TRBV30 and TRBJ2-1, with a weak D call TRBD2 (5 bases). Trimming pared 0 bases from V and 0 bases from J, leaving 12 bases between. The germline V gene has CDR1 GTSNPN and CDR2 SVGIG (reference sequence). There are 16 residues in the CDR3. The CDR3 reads CAWSVPSSNSYNEQFF. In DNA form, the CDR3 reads TGTGCCTGGAGTGTTCCTAGCAGTAACTCCTACAATGAGCAGTTCTTC.

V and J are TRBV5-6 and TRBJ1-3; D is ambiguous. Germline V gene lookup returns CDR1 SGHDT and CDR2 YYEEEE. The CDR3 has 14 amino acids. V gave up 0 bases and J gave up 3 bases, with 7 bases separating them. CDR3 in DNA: TGTGCCAGCAGCTTGGCCCGGGGTGGAAACACCATATATTTT. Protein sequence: CASSLARGGNTIYF.

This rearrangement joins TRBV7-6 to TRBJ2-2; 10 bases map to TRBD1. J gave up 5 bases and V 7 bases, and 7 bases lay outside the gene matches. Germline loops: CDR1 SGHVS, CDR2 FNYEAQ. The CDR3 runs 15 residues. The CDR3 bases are TGTGCCAGCACCGTAGAGGGACAGGGGACCGGGGAGCTGTTTTTT. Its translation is CASTVEGQGTGELFF.

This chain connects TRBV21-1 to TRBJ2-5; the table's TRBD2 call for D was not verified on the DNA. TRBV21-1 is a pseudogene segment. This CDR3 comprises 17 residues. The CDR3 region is CASSKCGTSGAMETQYF. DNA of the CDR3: TGTGCCAGCAGCAAATGCGGGACTAGCGGGGCTATGGAGACCCAGTACTTC.

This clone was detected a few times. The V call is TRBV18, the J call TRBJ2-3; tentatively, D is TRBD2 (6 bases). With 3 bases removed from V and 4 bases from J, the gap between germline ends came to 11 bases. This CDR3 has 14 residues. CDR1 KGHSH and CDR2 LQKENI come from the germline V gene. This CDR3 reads CASSPGAGPDTQYF. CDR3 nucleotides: TGTGCCAGCTCACCCGGGGCGGGACCAGATACGCAGTATTTT.

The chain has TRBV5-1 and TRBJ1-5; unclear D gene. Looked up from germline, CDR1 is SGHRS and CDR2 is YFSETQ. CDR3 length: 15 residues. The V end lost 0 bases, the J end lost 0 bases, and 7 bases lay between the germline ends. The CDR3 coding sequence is TGCGCCAGCAGCTTGGCGGGTTATAGCAATCAGCCCCAGCATTTT. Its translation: CASSLAGYSNQPQHF.

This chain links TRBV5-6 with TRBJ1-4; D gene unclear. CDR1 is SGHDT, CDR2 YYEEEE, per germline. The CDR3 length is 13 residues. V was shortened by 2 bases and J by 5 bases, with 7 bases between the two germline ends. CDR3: CASSFAGNEKLFF. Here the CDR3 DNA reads TGTGCCAGCAGCTTCGCAGGAAATGAAAAACTGTTTTTT.

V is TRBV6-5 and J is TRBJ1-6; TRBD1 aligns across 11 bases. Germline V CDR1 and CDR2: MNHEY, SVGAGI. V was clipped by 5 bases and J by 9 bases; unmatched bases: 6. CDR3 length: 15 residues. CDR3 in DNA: TGTGCCAGCAGTACGTTGGACAGGGGGCTTTCACCCCTCCACTTT. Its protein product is CASSTLDRGLSPLHF.

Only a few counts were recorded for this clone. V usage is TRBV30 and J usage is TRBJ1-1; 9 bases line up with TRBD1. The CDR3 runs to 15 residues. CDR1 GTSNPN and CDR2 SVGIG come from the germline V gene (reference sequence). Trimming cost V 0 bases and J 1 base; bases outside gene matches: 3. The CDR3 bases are TGTGCCTGGAGTGTACGGGGACAGGGGAACACTGAAGCTTTCTTT. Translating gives CAWSVRGQGNTEAFF.

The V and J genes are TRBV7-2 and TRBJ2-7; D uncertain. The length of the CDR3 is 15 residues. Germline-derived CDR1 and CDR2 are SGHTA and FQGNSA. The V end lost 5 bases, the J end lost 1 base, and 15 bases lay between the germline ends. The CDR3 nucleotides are TGTGCCAGCAGCCCGACGCGGCTAGGATCCTACGAGCAGTACTTC. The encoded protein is CASSPTRLGSYEQYF.

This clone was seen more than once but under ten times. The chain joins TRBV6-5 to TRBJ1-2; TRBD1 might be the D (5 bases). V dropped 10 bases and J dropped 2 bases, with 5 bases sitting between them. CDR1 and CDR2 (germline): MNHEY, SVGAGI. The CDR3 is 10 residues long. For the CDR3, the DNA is TGTGCCACAGGGAACTATGGCTACACCTTC. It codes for CATGNYGYTF.

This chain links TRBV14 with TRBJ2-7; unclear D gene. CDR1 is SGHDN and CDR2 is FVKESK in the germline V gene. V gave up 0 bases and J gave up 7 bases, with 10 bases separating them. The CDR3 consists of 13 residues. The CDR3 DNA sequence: TGTGCCAGCAGCCAAGACAGATTCTGGGAGCAGTACTTC. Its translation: CASSQDRFWEQYF.